A single sample gave rise to the 2 T cell receptor beta chains below, sequenced in a study of memory CD4+ T cells and cytomegalovirus serostatus. The sort gate was single viable CD3+CD4+CD8-CD45RO+ cells for memory CD4+ T cells. Generated by immunoSEQ multiplex PCR, the TCRdb table keeps only in-frame clones and is missing some. The table includes over 65,000 clones, approximately 84% detected once. The material sequenced was memory CD4+ T cells from blood. These receptors were taken from an adult in good health and CMV-seronegative.

V is TRBV19 and J is TRBJ1-1; D remains ambiguous. In germline, CDR1 is LNHDA, CDR2 SQIVND (reference sequence). The CDR3 totals 16 residues. V was cut by 0 bases and J by 0 bases, with 11 bases left in between. The CDR3 region is CASSIDSSRMNTEAFF. CDR3 coding DNA: TGTGCCAGTAGTATAGATTCCAGCCGGATGAACACTGAAGCTTTCTTT.

V gene TRBV5-1 combines with J gene TRBJ1-1; D gene uncertain. CDR1 is SGHRS, CDR2 YFSETQ, per germline. This CDR3 has 14 amino acids. V was cut by 4 bases and J by 1 base, with 11 bases left in between. CDR3 protein: CASSGSTENTEAFF. In DNA form, the CDR3 reads TGCGCCAGCAGCGGATCTACAGAGAACACTGAAGCTTTCTTT. The variable domain in full, with the rest retrieved from reference TRBV5-1 and TRBJ1-1, is KAGVTQTPRYLIKTRGQQVTLSCSPISGHRSVSWYQQTPGQGLQFLFEYFSETQRNKGNFPGRFSGRQFSNSRSEMNVSTLELGDSALYLCASSGSTENTEAFFGQGTRLTVV.